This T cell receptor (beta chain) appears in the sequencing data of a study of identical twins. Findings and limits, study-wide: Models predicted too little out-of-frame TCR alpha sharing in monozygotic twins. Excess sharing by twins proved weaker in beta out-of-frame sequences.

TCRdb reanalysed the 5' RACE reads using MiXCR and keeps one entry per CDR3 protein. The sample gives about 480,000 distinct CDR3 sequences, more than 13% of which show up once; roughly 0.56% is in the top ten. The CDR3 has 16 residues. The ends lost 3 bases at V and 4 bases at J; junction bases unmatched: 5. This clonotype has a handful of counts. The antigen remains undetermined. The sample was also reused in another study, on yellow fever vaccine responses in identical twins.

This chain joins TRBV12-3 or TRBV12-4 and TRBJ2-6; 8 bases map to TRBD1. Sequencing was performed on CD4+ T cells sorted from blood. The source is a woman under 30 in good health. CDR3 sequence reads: CASSFYRGSGANVLTF. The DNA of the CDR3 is TGTGCCAGCAGTTTTTACAGGGGGTCGGGGGCCAACGTCCTGACTTTC.